This TCR beta chain was retrieved from a study of naive and memory T cell subsets. This CDR3 has 14 amino acids. V shed 4 bases and J 11 bases; nucleotides not matched to a gene: 9. The germline V gene has CDR1 SGHAT and CDR2 FQDESV (reference sequence). Whole-study results and caveats: A few larger clonotypes appeared in naive repertoires, especially CD8, possibly memory cells re-expressing CD45RA. In naive cells, over 85% of TCR sequences were seen only once.

CD4+ T cell IFNgamma after overnight CMV lysate exposure gave donor CMV status. Four subsets defined by CD45RA and CD27 were sorted after CD3, CD4, CD8 and live/dead staining. Two oligonucleotides, mixed equimolar, formed the beta constant-region primer covering TRBC1 and TRBC2. Four rounds of PCR amplified the ligated cDNA using nested alpha and beta constant-region primers plus SP2. The cDNA 3' end received a ligated single-stranded oligonucleotide carrying the SP2 primer and a 12-nucleotide UMI. TCRdb reprocessed the UMI-ligation and nested PCR reads via MiXCR and lists one record per CDR3 protein. The sample has more than 95,000 distinct CDR3 sequences, approximately 14% seen once. Details on this clonotype: Its antigen is still unknown.

This TCR was sampled from a human donor in good health. This chain uses TRBV11-1 with TRBJ1-1, with 11 bases fitting TRBD1. Sequences were obtained from naive CD8+ T cells from blood. The CDR3 here is CASSSDSGQGEAFF. Written as DNA, the CDR3 is TGTGCCAGCAGCTCCGATTCGGGACAGGGGGAGGCTTTCTTT.